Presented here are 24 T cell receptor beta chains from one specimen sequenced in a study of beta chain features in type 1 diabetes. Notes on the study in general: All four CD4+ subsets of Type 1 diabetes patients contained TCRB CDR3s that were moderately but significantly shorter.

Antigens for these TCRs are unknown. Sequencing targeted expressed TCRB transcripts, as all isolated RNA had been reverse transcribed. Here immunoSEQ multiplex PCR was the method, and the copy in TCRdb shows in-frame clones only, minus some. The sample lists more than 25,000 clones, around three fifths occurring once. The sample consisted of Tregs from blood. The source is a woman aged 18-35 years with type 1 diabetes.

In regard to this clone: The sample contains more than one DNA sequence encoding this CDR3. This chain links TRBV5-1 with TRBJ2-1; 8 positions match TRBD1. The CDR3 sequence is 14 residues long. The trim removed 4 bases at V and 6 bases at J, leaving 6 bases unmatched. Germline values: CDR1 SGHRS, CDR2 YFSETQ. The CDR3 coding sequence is TGCGCCAGCAGCGCCGGCACAGGGGGCAATGAGCAGTTCTTC. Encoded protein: CASSAGTGGNEQFF.

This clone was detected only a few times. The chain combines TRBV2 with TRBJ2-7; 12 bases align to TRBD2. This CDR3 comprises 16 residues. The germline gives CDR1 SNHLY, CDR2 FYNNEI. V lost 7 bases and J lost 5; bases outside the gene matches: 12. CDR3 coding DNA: TGTGCCAGCATGGGACTAGCGGGCCCCCAGCCAGACGAGCAGTACGTC. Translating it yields CASMGLAGPQPDEQYV.

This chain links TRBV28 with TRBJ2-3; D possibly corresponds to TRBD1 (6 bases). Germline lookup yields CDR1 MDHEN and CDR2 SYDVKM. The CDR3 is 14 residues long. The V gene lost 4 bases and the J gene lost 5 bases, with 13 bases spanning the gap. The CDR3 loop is CASSWPSRGDTQYF. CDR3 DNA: TGTGCCAGCAGTTGGCCTTCCAGGGGAGATACGCAGTATTTT.

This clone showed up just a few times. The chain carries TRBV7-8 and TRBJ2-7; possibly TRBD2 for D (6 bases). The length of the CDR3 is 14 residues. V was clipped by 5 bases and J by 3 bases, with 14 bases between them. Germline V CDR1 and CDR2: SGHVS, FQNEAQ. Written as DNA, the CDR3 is TGTGCCAGCAGCATGTCGGGACTCAACTACGAGCAGTACTTC. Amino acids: CASSMSGLNYEQYF.

Here the CDR3 DNA reads TGTGCCTGGAGAGGACAGGGGGTCAGCTACGAGCAGTACTTC. It translates to CAWRGQGVSYEQYF. The chain employs TRBV30 and TRBJ2-7, with TRBD1 matching 10 bases. V dropped 3 bases and J dropped 3; count of bases not matched to a gene: 5. Germline CDR1 is GTSNPN and CDR2 is SVGIG (reference sequence). The CDR3 loop spans 14 amino acids. The whole variable domain, remainder taken from reference TRBV30 and TRBJ2-7, is SQTIHQWPATLVQPVGSPLSLECTVEGTSNPNLYWYRQAAGRGLQLLFYSVGIGQISSEVPQNLSASRPQDRQFILSSKKLLLSDSGFYLCAWRGQGVSYEQYFGPGTRLTVT.

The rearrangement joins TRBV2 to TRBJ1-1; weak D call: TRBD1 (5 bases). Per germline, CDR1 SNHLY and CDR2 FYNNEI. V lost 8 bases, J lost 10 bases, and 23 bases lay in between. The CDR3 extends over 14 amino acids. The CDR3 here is CASLSHGGTERAFF. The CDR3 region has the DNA TGTGCCAGCCTAAGCCACGGGGGGACCGAAAGAGCTTTCTTT.

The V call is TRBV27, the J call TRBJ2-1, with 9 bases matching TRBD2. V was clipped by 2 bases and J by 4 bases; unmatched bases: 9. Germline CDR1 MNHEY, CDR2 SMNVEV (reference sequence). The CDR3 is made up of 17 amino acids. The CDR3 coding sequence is TGTGCCAGCAGTTTAAGGAGAATGACTAGCGGTTACAATGAGCAGTTCTTC. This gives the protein CASSLRRMTSGYNEQFF.

The CDR3 region has the DNA TGTGCCAGCAGATCTATCGGGAGTCACAATGAGCAGTTCTTC. Protein sequence: CASRSIGSHNEQFF. This chain joins TRBV6-1 and TRBJ2-1; tentatively, D is TRBD2 (6 bases). CDR3 length: 14 residues. V dropped 6 bases and J dropped 5 bases, with 14 bases sitting between them. Germline V gene lookup returns CDR1 MNHNS and CDR2 SASEGT.

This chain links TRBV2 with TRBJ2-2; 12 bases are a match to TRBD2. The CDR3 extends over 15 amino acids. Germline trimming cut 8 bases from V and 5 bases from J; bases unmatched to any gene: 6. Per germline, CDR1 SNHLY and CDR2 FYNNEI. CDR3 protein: CASLPTSGRTGELFF. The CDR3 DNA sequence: TGTGCCAGCTTACCGACTAGCGGGAGAACCGGGGAGCTGTTTTTT.

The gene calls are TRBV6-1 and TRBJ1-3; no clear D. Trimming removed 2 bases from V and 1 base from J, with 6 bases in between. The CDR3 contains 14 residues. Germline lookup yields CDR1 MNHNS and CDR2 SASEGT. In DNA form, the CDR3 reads TGTGCCAGCAGTGAAACAGCATCTGGAAACACCATATATTTT. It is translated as CASSETASGNTIYF.

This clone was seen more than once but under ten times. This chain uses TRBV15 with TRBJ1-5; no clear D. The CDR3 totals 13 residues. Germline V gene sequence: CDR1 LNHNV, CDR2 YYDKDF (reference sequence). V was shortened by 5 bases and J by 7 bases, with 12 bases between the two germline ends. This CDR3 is CATSGLLNQPQHF. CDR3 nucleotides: TGTGCCACCAGCGGACTATTGAACCAGCCCCAGCATTTT.

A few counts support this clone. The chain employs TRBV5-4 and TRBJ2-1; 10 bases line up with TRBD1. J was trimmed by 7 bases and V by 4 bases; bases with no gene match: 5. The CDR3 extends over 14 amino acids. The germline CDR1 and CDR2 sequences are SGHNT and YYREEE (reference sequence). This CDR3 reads CASSPPGQGNEQFF. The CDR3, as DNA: TGTGCCAGCAGCCCACCGGGACAGGGGAATGAGCAGTTCTTC.

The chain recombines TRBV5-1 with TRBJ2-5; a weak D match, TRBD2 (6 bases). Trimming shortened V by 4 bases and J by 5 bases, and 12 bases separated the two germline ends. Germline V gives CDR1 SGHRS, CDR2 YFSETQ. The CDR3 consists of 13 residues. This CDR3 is CASSRETGETQYF. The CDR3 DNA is TGCGCCAGCAGCCGGGAGACGGGTGAGACCCAGTACTTC. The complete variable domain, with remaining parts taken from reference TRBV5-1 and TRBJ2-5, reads KAGVTQTPRYLIKTRGQQVTLSCSPISGHRSVSWYQQTPGQGLQFLFEYFSETQRNKGNFPGRFSGRQFSNSRSEMNVSTLELGDSALYLCASSRETGETQYFGPGTRLLVL.

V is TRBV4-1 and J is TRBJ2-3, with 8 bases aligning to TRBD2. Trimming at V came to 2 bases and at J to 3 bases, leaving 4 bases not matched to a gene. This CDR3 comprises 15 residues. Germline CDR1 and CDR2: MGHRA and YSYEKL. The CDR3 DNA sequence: TGCGCCAGCAGCCAATGGGCTAGCGGGACAGATACGCAGTATTTT. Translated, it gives CASSQWASGTDTQYF.

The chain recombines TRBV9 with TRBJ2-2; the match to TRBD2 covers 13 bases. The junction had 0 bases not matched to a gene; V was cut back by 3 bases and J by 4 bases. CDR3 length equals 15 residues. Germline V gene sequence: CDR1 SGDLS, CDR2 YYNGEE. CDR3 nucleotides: TGTGCCAGCAGCGGGACTAGCGGGAGCACCGGGGAGCTGTTTTTT. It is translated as CASSGTSGSTGELFF.

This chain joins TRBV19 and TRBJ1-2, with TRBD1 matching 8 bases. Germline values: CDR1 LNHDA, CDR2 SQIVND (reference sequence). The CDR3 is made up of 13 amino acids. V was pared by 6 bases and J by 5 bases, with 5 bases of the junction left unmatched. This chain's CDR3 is CASSQGALYGYTF. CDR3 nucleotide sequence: TGTGCCAGTAGCCAGGGGGCCTTGTATGGCTACACCTTC.

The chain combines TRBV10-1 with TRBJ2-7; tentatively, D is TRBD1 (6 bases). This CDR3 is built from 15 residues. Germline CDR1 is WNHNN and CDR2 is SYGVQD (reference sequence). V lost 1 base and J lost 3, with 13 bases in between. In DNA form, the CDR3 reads TGCGCCAGCAGTGAGTTTTCGACAGGCAACTACGAGCAGTACTTC. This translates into CASSEFSTGNYEQYF.

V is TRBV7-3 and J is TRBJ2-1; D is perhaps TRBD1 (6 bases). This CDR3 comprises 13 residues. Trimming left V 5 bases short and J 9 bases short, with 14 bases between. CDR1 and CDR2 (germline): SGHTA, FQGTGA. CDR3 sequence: CASSLERGGEQFF. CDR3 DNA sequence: TGTGCCAGCAGCCTTGAGAGAGGGGGTGAGCAGTTCTTC.

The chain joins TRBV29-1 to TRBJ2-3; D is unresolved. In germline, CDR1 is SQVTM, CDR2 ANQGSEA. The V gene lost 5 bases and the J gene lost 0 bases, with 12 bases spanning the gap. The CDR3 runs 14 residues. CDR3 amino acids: CSVCRVRSTDTQYF. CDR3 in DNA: TGCAGCGTTTGCCGGGTCAGAAGCACAGATACGCAGTATTTT.

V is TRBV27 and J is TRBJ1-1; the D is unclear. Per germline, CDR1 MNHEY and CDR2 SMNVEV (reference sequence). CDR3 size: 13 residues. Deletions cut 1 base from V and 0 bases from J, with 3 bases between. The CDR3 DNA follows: TGTGCCAGCAGTTTATTAGTGAACACTGAAGCTTTCTTT. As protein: CASSLLVNTEAFF.

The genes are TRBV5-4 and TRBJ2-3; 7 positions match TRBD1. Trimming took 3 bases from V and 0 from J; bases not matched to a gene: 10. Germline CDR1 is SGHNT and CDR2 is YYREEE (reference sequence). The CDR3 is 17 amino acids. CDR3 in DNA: TGTGCCAGCAGCTCGGGACAGACAACTCCCAGCACAGATACGCAGTATTTT. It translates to CASSSGQTTPSTDTQYF.

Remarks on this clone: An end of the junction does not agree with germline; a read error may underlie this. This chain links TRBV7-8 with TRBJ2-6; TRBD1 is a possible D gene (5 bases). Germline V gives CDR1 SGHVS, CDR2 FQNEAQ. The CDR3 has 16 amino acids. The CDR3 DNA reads TGTGCCAGCAGCTTAGATTGGCAGGGTGGGTCCAACGTCCTGACTTTC. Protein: CASSLDWQGGSNVLTF.

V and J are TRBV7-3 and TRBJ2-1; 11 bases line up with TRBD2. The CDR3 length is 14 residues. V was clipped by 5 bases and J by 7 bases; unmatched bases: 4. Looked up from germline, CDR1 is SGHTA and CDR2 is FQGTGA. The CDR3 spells CASSAWTSGNEQFF. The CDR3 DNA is TGTGCCAGCAGCGCATGGACTAGCGGGAATGAGCAGTTCTTC.

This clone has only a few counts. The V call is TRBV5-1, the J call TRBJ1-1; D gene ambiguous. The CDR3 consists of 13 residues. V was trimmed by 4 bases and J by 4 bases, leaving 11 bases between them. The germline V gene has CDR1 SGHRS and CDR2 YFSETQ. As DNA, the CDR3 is TGCGCCAGCAGCGGGCCCGGTGGCACTGAAGCTTTCTTT. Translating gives CASSGPGGTEAFF.